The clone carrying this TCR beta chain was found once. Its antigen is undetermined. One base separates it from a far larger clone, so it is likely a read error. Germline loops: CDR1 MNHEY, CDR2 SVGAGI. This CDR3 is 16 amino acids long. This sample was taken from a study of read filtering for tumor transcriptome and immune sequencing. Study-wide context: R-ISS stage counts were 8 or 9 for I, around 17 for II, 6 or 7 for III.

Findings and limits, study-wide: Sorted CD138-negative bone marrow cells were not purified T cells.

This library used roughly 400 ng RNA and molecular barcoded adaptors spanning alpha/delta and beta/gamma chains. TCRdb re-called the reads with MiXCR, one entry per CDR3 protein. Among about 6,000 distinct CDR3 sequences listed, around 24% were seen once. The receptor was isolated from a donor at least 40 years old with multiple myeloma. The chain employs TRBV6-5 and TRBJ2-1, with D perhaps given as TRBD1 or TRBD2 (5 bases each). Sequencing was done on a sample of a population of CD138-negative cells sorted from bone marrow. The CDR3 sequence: CTSSSGWGRPYNEQFF. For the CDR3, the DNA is TGTACCAGCAGTTCCGGGTGGGGACGGCCCTACAATGAGCAGTTCTTC.